This TCR beta chain was captured by sequencing in a study of shared clonotypes between healthy human individuals. Study-wide findings and caveats: Generally, naive subsets came out with larger estimated richness than memory subsets.

Details on this clone: Its matching antigen is unknown.

Positive CCR7 selection of CD45RO-negative cells yielded the naive CD8 cells, and terminally differentiated effector memory CD45RA+ cells were excluded. Donors, healthy HIV-negative adults, lacked recent acute infections or vaccinations. Profiled with immunoSEQ multiplex PCR; TCRdb holds only in-frame clones, not every one. The table has about 820,000 clones, over 90% seen once. Trimming cost V 5 bases and J 0 bases, with 10 bases left between them. The length of the CDR3 is 15 residues. CDR1 and CDR2 from the germline V gene are SEHNR and FQNEAQ (reference sequence). Sequenced material: naive CD8+ T cells sorted from blood. This TCR was sampled from a man aged 25 to 40 in good health. The chain recombines TRBV7-9 with TRBJ2-2; TRBD1 is a possible D gene (5 bases). The CDR3 loop is CASSAQAANTGELFF. For the CDR3, the DNA is TGTGCCAGCAGCGCACAGGCGGCGAACACCGGGGAGCTGTTTTTT.